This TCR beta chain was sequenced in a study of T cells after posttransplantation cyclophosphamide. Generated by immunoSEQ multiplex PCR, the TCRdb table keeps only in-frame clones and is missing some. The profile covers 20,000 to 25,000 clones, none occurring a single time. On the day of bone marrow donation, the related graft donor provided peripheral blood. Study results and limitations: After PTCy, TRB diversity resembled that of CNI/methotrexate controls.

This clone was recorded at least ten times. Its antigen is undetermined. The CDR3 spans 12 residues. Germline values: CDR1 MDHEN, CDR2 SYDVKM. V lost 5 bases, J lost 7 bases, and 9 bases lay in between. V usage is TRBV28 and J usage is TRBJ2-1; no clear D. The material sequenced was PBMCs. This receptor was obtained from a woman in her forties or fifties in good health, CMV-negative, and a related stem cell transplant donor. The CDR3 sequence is CASSRKRNEQFF. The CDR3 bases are TGTGCCAGCAGTCGTAAGAGGAATGAGCAGTTCTTC.